The 5 T cell receptor beta chains given below trace back to one sample, sequenced in a study of T cells in Graves' hyperthyroidism and ophthalmopathy. TCR beta CDR3 sequences were amplified from RNA transcripts. TCR CDR3 regions were first amplified by RT-PCR with HTBI primers. From the multiplex PCR reads, TCRdb called clonotypes with MiXCR, one entry per CDR3 protein. There are about 380,000 distinct CDR3 sequences in the sample; around 14% occur only once, and approximately 11% lies in the top ten. Sequenced sample: blood. Receptor source: a woman aged 60-75 years with Graves' hyperthyroidism.

A single count supports this clonotype. The conserved phenylalanine or tryptophan is not found at the CDR3 terminus, so this likely reflects a read error. V is TRBV11-2 and J is TRBJ2-2; possibly TRBD1 for D (5 bases). The end of the DNA fits TRBJ1-1 better, so the J call may be wrong. Germline V gene lookup returns CDR1 SGHAT and CDR2 FQNNGV. The CDR3 contains 13 residues. This CDR3 reads CASSLDRGGGAFL. The DNA of the CDR3 is TGTGCCAGCAGCTTAGATCGGGGCGGGGGAGCTTTCCTT.

This clonotype showed up just a few times. This chain uses TRBV4-1 with TRBJ1-1, with no clear D. The CDR3 loop spans 15 amino acids. Trimming left V 1 base short and J 4 bases short, with 13 bases between. CDR1 MGHRA and CDR2 YSYEKL come from the germline V gene. CDR3 sequence reads: CASSQVPPPTTEAFF. Here the CDR3 DNA reads TGCGCCAGCAGCCAAGTCCCCCCACCCACCACTGAAGCTTTCTTT.

This clonotype was detected many times. At one end the junction does not follow the germline gene, possibly because of a read error. The chain couples TRBV20-1 to TRBJ2-5; the match to TRBD2 covers 12 bases. Germline loops: CDR1 DFQATT, CDR2 SNEGSKA (reference sequence). The CDR3 totals 15 residues. The CDR3: CSAGELAGGGETQYF. As DNA, the CDR3 is TGCAGTGCTGGAGAACTAGCGGGAGGTGGAGAGACCCAGTACTTC.

This clonotype appeared many times. The V and J genes are TRBV2 and TRBJ2-7; D gene unclear. Trimming left V 8 bases short and J 0 bases short, with 8 bases between. CDR1 is SNHLY, CDR2 FYNNEI, per germline. The CDR3 has 12 residues. CDR3 amino acids: CASRRTSYEQYF. The CDR3 DNA is TGTGCCAGCCGACGGACCTCCTACGAGCAGTACTTC.

This clonotype has ten or more counts. The CDR3 DNA is TGTGCCAGCAGTCCCGGGACTAGCGGTAATGAGCAGTTCTTC. Protein sequence: CASSPGTSGNEQFF. The chain carries TRBV6-1 and TRBJ2-1; 11 bases fit TRBD2. Germline V gives CDR1 MNHNS, CDR2 SASEGT. The V gene end was trimmed by 5 bases and the J gene end by 7 bases; junction bases not matched to a gene: 4. The CDR3 is 14 amino acids.